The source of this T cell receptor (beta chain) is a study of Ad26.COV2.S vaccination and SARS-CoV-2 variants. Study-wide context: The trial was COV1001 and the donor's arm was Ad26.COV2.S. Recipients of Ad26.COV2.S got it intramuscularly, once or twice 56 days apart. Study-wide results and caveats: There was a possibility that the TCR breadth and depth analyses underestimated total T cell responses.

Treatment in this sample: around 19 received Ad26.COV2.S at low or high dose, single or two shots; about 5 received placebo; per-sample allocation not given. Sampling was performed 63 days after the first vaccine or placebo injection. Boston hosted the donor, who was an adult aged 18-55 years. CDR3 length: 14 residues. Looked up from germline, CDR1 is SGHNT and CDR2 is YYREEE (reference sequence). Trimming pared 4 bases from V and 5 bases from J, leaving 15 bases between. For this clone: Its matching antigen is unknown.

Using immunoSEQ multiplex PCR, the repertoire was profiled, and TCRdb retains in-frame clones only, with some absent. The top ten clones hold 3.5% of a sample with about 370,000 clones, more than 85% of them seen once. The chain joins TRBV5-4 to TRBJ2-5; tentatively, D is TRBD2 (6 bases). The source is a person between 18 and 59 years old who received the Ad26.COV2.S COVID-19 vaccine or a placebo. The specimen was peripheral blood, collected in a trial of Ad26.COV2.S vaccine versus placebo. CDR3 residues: CASSPSGLLETQYF. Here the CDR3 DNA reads TGTGCCAGCAGCCCCTCGGGACTTCTGGAGACCCAGTACTTC.